The 22 T cell receptor beta chains reported below all come from one sample, sequenced in a study of human T cells and chemical hapten exposure. From the RACE reads, TCRdb called clonotypes with MiXCR, one entry per CDR3 protein. The sample lists 80,000 to 100,000 distinct CDR3 sequences, around 9% occurring once. Described time point: healthy volunteer bleed at 2 weeks. Whole blood that had not been fractionated was the source of extracted total RNA. Sequencing was performed on whole blood. The receptor source for this set is a female donor in good health. Some clones in this sample may be carry-over from other donors' samples.

V gene TRBV5-1 combines with J gene TRBJ1-4, with D perhaps matching TRBD1 (5 bases). The length of the CDR3 is 14 residues. The V gene's germline CDR1 is SGHRS and CDR2 YFSETQ. Trimming pared 0 bases from V and 7 bases from J, leaving 10 bases between. CDR3 DNA: TGCGCCAGCAGCTTGGAGGGACGTGGTGAAAAACTGTTTTTT. The encoded protein is CASSLEGRGEKLFF.

This clonotype was detected ten times or more. This rearrangement joins TRBV28 to TRBJ1-2; D is unclear. The CDR3 is 13 amino acids. Trimming took 2 bases from V and 7 from J, leaving 11 bases between them. Germline-derived CDR1 and CDR2 are MDHEN and SYDVKM. The CDR3 sequence is CASSLVAGGGYTF. CDR3 sequence (DNA): TGTGCCAGCAGTTTAGTTGCGGGAGGTGGCTACACCTTC.

This sequence joins TRBV4-1 and TRBJ2-2, with TRBD1 identical over 12 bases. The V segment lost 8 bases and the J segment 5 bases; nucleotides outside the gene matches: 9. This CDR3 region has 16 residues. CDR1 MGHRA and CDR2 YSYEKL come from the germline V gene. For the CDR3, the DNA is TGCGCCAGCGGGACAGGGGGCGCGTCTTGGACCGGGGAGCTGTTTTTT. Its protein product is CASGTGGASWTGELFF.

The V call is TRBV4-1, the J call TRBJ2-3; D call uncertain. The CDR3 is 15 residues long. Germline assignment: CDR1 MGHRA and CDR2 YSYEKL. Trimming pared 1 base from V and 2 bases from J, leaving 10 bases between. The CDR3 sequence: CASSQGTDLTDTQYF. The DNA for the CDR3 is TGCGCCAGCAGCCAAGGGACCGATCTCACAGATACGCAGTATTTT.

V gene TRBV7-2 combines with J gene TRBJ2-1; TRBD2 agrees at 9 bases. The CDR3 is 15 amino acids. V lost 5 bases, J lost 5 bases, and 7 bases stayed unmatched. Germline CDR1 reads SGHTA; CDR2 reads FQGNSA. CDR3 coding DNA: TGTGCCAGCAGCCAGGAGGGACTAGCCCACAATGAGCAGTTCTTC. Protein: CASSQEGLAHNEQFF. Filled out from reference TRBV7-2 and TRBJ2-1, the complete variable domain reads GAGVSQSPSNKVTEKGKDVELRCDPISGHTALYWYRQSLGQGLEFLIYFQGNSAPDKSGLPSDRFSAERTGGSVSTLTIQRTQQEDSAVYLCASSQEGLAHNEQFFGPGTRLTVL.

This clonotype was observed a few times. The rearrangement uses TRBV12-3 or TRBV12-4 and TRBJ1-3; 7 bases fit TRBD1. The V gene end was trimmed by 3 bases and the J gene end by 10 bases; junction bases not matched to a gene: 6. The length of the CDR3 is 13 residues. CDR3 residues: CASSFTGVGTIYF. In nucleotides, the CDR3 is TGTGCCAGCAGTTTCACAGGGGTCGGGACCATATATTTT.

This clonotype was recorded many times. CDR3 sequence (DNA): TGTGCCAGCAGTTCCGGGAGGGAGCCCTACGAGCAGTACTTC. As protein: CASSSGREPYEQYF. This chain uses TRBV25-1 with TRBJ2-7, with TRBD2 matching over 8 bases. Germline V CDR1 and CDR2: MGHDK, SYGVNS. The CDR3 loop spans 14 amino acids. V dropped 5 bases and J dropped 2; count of bases not matched to a gene: 5.

This clonotype was seen many times. This chain links TRBV6-5 with TRBJ1-5; unclear D gene. The CDR3 loop spans 14 amino acids. The germline V gene has CDR1 MNHEY and CDR2 SVGAGI. Deletions cut 6 bases from V and 0 bases from J, with 9 bases between. CDR3 loop: CASSRTVSNQPQHF. CDR3 DNA sequence: TGTGCCAGCAGCCGGACGGTTAGCAATCAGCCCCAGCATTTT.

This clonotype was seen a handful of times. This sequence joins TRBV30 and TRBJ2-5; D uncertain. V gave up 1 base and J gave up 4 bases, with 7 bases separating them. The CDR3 runs to 12 residues. CDR1 and CDR2 (germline): GTSNPN, SVGIG (reference sequence). The chain's CDR3 is CAWSEGLETQYF. DNA for the CDR3: TGTGCCTGGAGTGAGGGTCTAGAGACCCAGTACTTC. Drawing the rest from reference TRBV30 and TRBJ2-5, the complete variable domain is SQTIHQWPATLVQPVGSPLSLECTVEGTSNPNLYWYRQAAGRGLQLLFYSVGIGQISSEVPQNLSASRPQDRQFILSSKKLLLSDSGFYLCAWSEGLETQYFGPGTRLLVL.

This clonotype was counted between two and nine times. This chain links TRBV28 with TRBJ2-1, with 9 bases identical to TRBD2. This CDR3 has 15 amino acids. Germline V gene lookup returns CDR1 MDHEN and CDR2 SYDVKM. Trimming removed 10 bases from V and 1 base from J; junction bases left unmatched: 8. CDR3: CATQDSGSSYNEQFF. The CDR3 nucleotides read TGTGCCACCCAGGATAGCGGGAGTTCCTACAATGAGCAGTTCTTC.

This clonotype was observed a handful of times. J is TRBJ2-1 and V is TRBV7-2, with 11 bases fitting TRBD2. Germline CDR1 and CDR2: SGHTA and FQGNSA. The CDR3 length is 15 residues. The junction had 6 bases not matched to a gene; V was cut back by 5 bases and J by 6 bases. CDR3 nucleotide sequence: TGTGCCAGCAGCCATAGCGGGAGGGGGATCAATGAGCAGTTCTTC. This sequence encodes CASSHSGRGINEQFF.

This clonotype was counted a single time. The rearrangement links TRBV6-5 to TRBJ2-3; 7 bases agree with TRBD2. This CDR3 is built from 14 residues. Germline V lookup: CDR1 MNHEY, CDR2 SVGAGI. Trimming removed 6 bases from V and 2 bases from J; junction bases left unmatched: 5. Written as DNA, the CDR3 is TGTGCCAGCAGCCCACTAGCGAACACAGATACGCAGTATTTT. Protein: CASSPLANTDTQYF.

The chain is built from TRBV7-7 and TRBJ2-3; 9 bases are shared with TRBD1. The ends lost 2 bases at V and 10 bases at J; junction bases unmatched: 4. The length of the CDR3 is 13 residues. Germline CDR1 SSHAT, CDR2 FNYEAQ (reference sequence). The CDR3 nucleotides read TGTGCCAGCAGCTTAAAGGGACAGGGCCCGCAGTATTTT. This gives the protein CASSLKGQGPQYF. The whole variable domain, filled in from reference TRBV7-7 and TRBJ2-3, reads GAGVSQSPRYKVTKRGQDVTLRCDPISSHATLYWYQQALGQGPEFLTYFNYEAQPDKSGLPSDRFSAERPEGSISTLTIQRTEQRDSAMYRCASSLKGQGPQYFGPGTRLTVL.

This clonotype was picked up one time. This chain joins TRBV4-3 and TRBJ2-7; tentative D call: TRBD1 (5 bases). V shed 0 bases and J shed 0 bases, with 9 bases lying between them. The CDR3 consists of 15 residues. CDR1 and CDR2 (germline): LGHNA, YSLEER. DNA for the CDR3: TGCGCCAGCAGCCAAGAACAGGCCGTCTCCTACGAGCAGTACTTC. It encodes CASSQEQAVSYEQYF.

This clonotype has ten or more counts. The J gene is TRBJ2-3, the V gene TRBV18; no clear D. CDR3 length: 14 amino acids. The germline V gene has CDR1 KGHSH and CDR2 LQKENI. Trimming shortened V by 1 base and J by 0 bases, and 5 bases separated the two germline ends. CDR3 in amino acids: CASSPHASTDTQYF. DNA for the CDR3: TGTGCCAGCTCACCACATGCCAGCACAGATACGCAGTATTTT.

This clonotype was seen once. This may stem from a read error, because a much larger clone lies one nucleotide away. The chain uses TRBV28 and TRBJ1-4; D gene uncertain. Germline V gene lookup returns CDR1 MDHEN and CDR2 SYDVKM. The CDR3 is 14 amino acids. Trimming left V 3 bases short and J 5 bases short, with 10 bases between. CDR3 amino acids: CASSLSLGNEKLFF. The CDR3 coding sequence is TGTGCCAGCAGTTTGTCGTTGGGCAATGAAAAACTGTTTTTT.

The chain has TRBV12-3 or TRBV12-4 and TRBJ2-3; possible D gene TRBD2, 5 bases. V dropped 6 bases and J dropped 3 bases, with 16 bases sitting between them. This CDR3 is built from 15 residues. CDR3 nucleotides: TGTGCCAGCAGCCGAAGTGGACTTTCAACAGATACGCAGTATTTT. Translation: CASSRSGLSTDTQYF.

This clonotype has just a few counts. This rearrangement joins TRBV2 to TRBJ2-5; D gene ambiguous. The germline V and J ends were trimmed by 3 bases and 5 bases, with 10 bases remaining between them. Looked up from germline, CDR1 is SNHLY and CDR2 is FYNNEI. The CDR3 has 13 amino acids. Here the CDR3 reads CASSDELSETQYF. The CDR3 DNA sequence: TGTGCCAGCAGTGACGAGCTTTCGGAGACCCAGTACTTC.

This clonotype has more than one count but fewer than ten. The V gene is TRBV20-1, the J gene TRBJ2-3; D uncertain. CDR3 size: 12 residues. Trimming shortened V by 4 bases and J by 1 base, and 6 bases separated the two germline ends. Per germline, CDR1 DFQATT and CDR2 SNEGSKA (reference sequence). CDR3 sequence reads: CSAIHRTDTQYF. As DNA, the CDR3 is TGCAGTGCTATCCACCGCACAGATACGCAGTATTTT.

In its sample, this clonotype was seen a few times. The chain recombines TRBV28 with TRBJ2-3, with D uncertain. Germline V lookup: CDR1 MDHEN, CDR2 SYDVKM. This CDR3 is built from 13 residues. V was cut by 8 bases and J by 4 bases, with 13 bases left in between. CDR3 DNA sequence: TGTGCCAGCGGACCCACTTTTGCAGATACGCAGTATTTT. Translating it yields CASGPTFADTQYF.

This clonotype was detected a few times. The chain joins TRBV2 to TRBJ2-1; no clear D gene. The V gene's germline CDR1 is SNHLY and CDR2 FYNNEI. The CDR3 length is 15 residues. V dropped 2 bases and J dropped 0 bases, with 8 bases sitting between them. The CDR3: CASSESPSSYNEQFF. The CDR3 nucleotides read TGTGCCAGCAGTGAATCCCCGAGCTCCTACAATGAGCAGTTCTTC.

The chain joins TRBV12-3 or TRBV12-4 to TRBJ2-1; 9 bases fit TRBD2. V gave up 5 bases and J gave up 4 bases; unmatched junction bases: 6. The CDR3 is 15 residues long. In DNA form, the CDR3 reads TGTGCCAGCAGTGGGGGGCTAGCGGGGTACAATGAGCAGTTCTTC. This encodes CASSGGLAGYNEQFF.